A selection of T cell receptor beta chains follows, all from one sample in a study of blood T cells in healthy people across ages. MiXCR, applied by TCRdb to the 5' RACE reads, yields one record per CDR3 protein. Here the sample spans some 1.4 million distinct CDR3 sequences, 35% to 45% being singletons. Specimen: blood. These receptors were collected from a woman younger than 30 in good health. Both conserved end residues are part of each CDR3. Each record gives: D gene, J gene, clone size, V gene, CDR3 DNA, CDR3 protein. A D gene is named only where the DNA matches it firmly. Clone size appears in some rows only: once, few, many, or a class for an expanded clone.

D: -
J: TRBJ2-3
size: -
V: TRBV6-1
DNA: TGTGCCAGCAGGAGGGGGGCTCTAGATACGCAGTATTTT
CDR3: CASRRGALDTQYF

D: -
J: TRBJ2-3
size: -
V: TRBV12-3/TRBV12-4
DNA: TGTGCCAACAAAGCAATGGGAACAGATACGCAGTATTTT
CDR3: CANKAMGTDTQYF

D: TRBD1
J: TRBJ1-1
size: -
V: TRBV5-1
DNA: TGCGCCGGCAGCACCGGACAGGGACTGAACACTGAAGCTTTCTTT
CDR3: CAGSTGQGLNTEAFF

D: -
J: TRBJ2-5
size: once
V: TRBV6-2/TRBV6-3
DNA: TGTGCCAGCAGTTACAGTCGACAGAAGTCCTACAATGAGCAGTACTTC
CDR3: CASSYSRQKSYNEQYF

D: -
J: TRBJ1-1
size: once
V: TRBV12-3/TRBV12-4
DNA: TGTGCCAGCAGCCTCGGGTTTGCTGAAGCTTTCTTT
CDR3: CASSLGFAEAFF

D: TRBD1
J: TRBJ1-4
size: -
V: TRBV4-2
DNA: TGTGCCAGCAGCCGGACAGGGGGCGGAACTAATGAAAAACTGTTTTTT
CDR3: CASSRTGGGTNEKLFF

D: -
J: TRBJ2-5
size: -
V: TRBV7-8
DNA: TGTGCCAGCAGCTCGGGGGAGCCGTACTTC
CDR3: CASSSGEPYF

D: TRBD2
J: TRBJ2-1
size: -
V: TRBV11-1
DNA: TGTGCCGGCAGCTTGAGTTTTTCGGTAGCGGGGGACAATGAGCAGTTCTTC
CDR3: CAGSLSFSVAGDNEQFF

D: -
J: TRBJ2-5
size: -
V: TRBV20-1
DNA: TGCAGTGCTAGAGATGGGGCGGGGAACCAAGGGACCCAGTACTTC
CDR3: CSARDGAGNQGTQYF

D: TRBD1
J: TRBJ2-1
size: few
V: TRBV10-3
DNA: TGTGCCATCAGTTTACAGGGGGCGTCGGCGGGTGAGCAGTTCTTC
CDR3: CAISLQGASAGEQFF

D: TRBD2
J: TRBJ2-1
size: -
V: TRBV5-1
DNA: TGCGCCAGCAGCTCAGGACTAGGGTCCAATGAGCAGTTCTTC
CDR3: CASSSGLGSNEQFF

D: -
J: TRBJ2-1
size: -
V: TRBV20-1
DNA: TGCAGTGCTAGTTCTGGAGCGGTCTCCTGCAATGAGCAGTTCTTC
CDR3: CSASSGAVSCNEQFF

D: TRBD1
J: TRBJ1-1
size: -
V: TRBV27
DNA: TGTGCCAGCAGTGTCACAGGGGTGAGGACTGAAGCTTTCTTT
CDR3: CASSVTGVRTEAFF

D: TRBD2
J: TRBJ2-1
size: -
V: TRBV20-1
DNA: TGCAGTGCTGGAAGCGGGGCCCAGTACAATGAGCAGTTCTTC
CDR3: CSAGSGAQYNEQFF

D: -
J: TRBJ1-1
size: -
V: TRBV29-1
DNA: TGCAGCGTTGTCGAAGTCGGATTGAACACTGAAGCTTTCTTT
CDR3: CSVVEVGLNTEAFF

D: TRBD2
J: TRBJ2-3
size: -
V: TRBV18
DNA: TGTGCCAGCTCACCATCCCAAGCCAGCGGGAGGCCAGATACGCAGTATTTT
CDR3: CASSPSQASGRPDTQYF

D: TRBD2
J: TRBJ2-5
size: few
V: TRBV20-1
DNA: TGCAGTGCTAACCTCCTGGGGGGGTCAACTAACCAAGAGACCCAGTACTTC
CDR3: CSANLLGGSTNQETQYF

D: -
J: TRBJ2-5
size: once
V: TRBV20-1
DNA: TGCAGTGCTAGGAAAAGCCTCCAAGAGACCCAGTACTTC
CDR3: CSARKSLQETQYF

D: -
J: TRBJ2-1
size: -
V: TRBV21-1
DNA: TGTGCCAGCAGCAGGGCGGGACTAGCGGTAAGATACAATGAGCAGTTCTTC
CDR3: CASSRAGLAVRYNEQFF

D: -
J: TRBJ2-7
size: few
V: TRBV15
DNA: TGTGCCACCAGCTCCAACGTAGGGGAGCAGTACTTC
CDR3: CATSSNVGEQYF

D: -
J: TRBJ2-1
size: once
V: TRBV15
DNA: TGTGCCACCAGCAGCTTGACAGGAGATGTAACGGGGTACAATGAGCAGTTCTTC
CDR3: CATSSLTGDVTGYNEQFF

D: TRBD1
J: TRBJ2-3
size: -
V: TRBV14
DNA: TGTGCCAGCAGCCAAGAAGGGGGACAGAGCACAGATACGCAGTATTTT
CDR3: CASSQEGGQSTDTQYF

D: TRBD1
J: TRBJ2-5
size: -
V: TRBV27
DNA: TGTGCCAGCAGGGAGGGACAGGGAATTAGCGAGACCCAGTACTTC
CDR3: CASREGQGISETQYF

D: TRBD2
J: TRBJ2-3
size: -
V: TRBV27
DNA: TGTGCCAGCAGCCAATTACTTGCTAGCGGGGTCAATACGCAGTATTTT
CDR3: CASSQLLASGVNTQYF

D: TRBD1
J: TRBJ2-5
size: once
V: TRBV9
DNA: TGTGCCAGCAACGTTGGACAGGGCTGGGGGACCCAGTACTTC
CDR3: CASNVGQGWGTQYF

D: TRBD2
J: TRBJ2-7
size: few
V: TRBV7-2
DNA: TGTGCCAGCAGCCCTCCCACCGGGACTAGCGGGGGCCCCAACTACTACGAGCAGTACTTC
CDR3: CASSPPTGTSGGPNYYEQYF

D: TRBD1
J: TRBJ1-5
size: -
V: TRBV5-4
DNA: TGTGCCAGCAGCTTAGGGACAGGGGAAGAGAGCAATCAGCCCCAGCATTTT
CDR3: CASSLGTGEESNQPQHF

D: TRBD1
J: TRBJ1-2
size: -
V: TRBV3-1
DNA: TGTGCCAGCAGCCAGAGCGGGACAGGGCGTGGCTACACCTTC
CDR3: CASSQSGTGRGYTF

D: -
J: TRBJ2-7
size: few
V: TRBV21-1
DNA: TGTGCCAGCAGCGACGGACAGATTTTAGGGGAGCAGTACTTC
CDR3: CASSDGQILGEQYF

D: TRBD1
J: TRBJ2-5
size: many
V: TRBV5-1
DNA: TGCGCCAGCAGCGGGGACAGTCAAGAGACCCAGTACTTC
CDR3: CASSGDSQETQYF

D: -
J: TRBJ2-7
size: -
V: TRBV27
DNA: TGTGCCAGCAGTTTAGGCCCGGGGGTTGTGGGTAATGAGCAGTACTTC
CDR3: CASSLGPGVVGNEQYF

D: -
J: TRBJ1-2
size: -
V: TRBV28
DNA: TGTGCCAGCACCCGGTGGGGGGCCGGGGGCTACACCTTC
CDR3: CASTRWGAGGYTF

D: -
J: TRBJ2-1
size: -
V: TRBV13
DNA: TGTGCCAGCAGCTTCCAAAAAGGACAGAGTTCCTACAATGAGCAGTTCTTC
CDR3: CASSFQKGQSSYNEQFF

D: -
J: TRBJ2-1
size: -
V: TRBV29-1
DNA: TGCAGCGTTAATCTGTGGGACTCCTACAATGAGCAGTTCTTC
CDR3: CSVNLWDSYNEQFF

D: -
J: TRBJ1-2
size: few
V: TRBV29-1
DNA: TGCAGCGTCCCCCTTAGGGATGGCTACACCTTC
CDR3: CSVPLRDGYTF

D: TRBD2
J: TRBJ2-1
size: -
V: TRBV5-1
DNA: TGCGCCAGCAGCTTGGGGTGGACTAGCGGAACGTACAATGAGCAGTTCTTC
CDR3: CASSLGWTSGTYNEQFF

D: TRBD2
J: TRBJ2-1
size: few
V: TRBV4-1
DNA: TGCGCCAGCAGCCCCGATAGCGGGAAAGGTTGGGTTGAGCAGTTCTTC
CDR3: CASSPDSGKGWVEQFF

D: -
J: TRBJ2-3
size: -
V: TRBV6-5
DNA: TGTGCCAGCAGACCCCAAATTAGTATGGGGACAGATACGCAGTATTTT
CDR3: CASRPQISMGTDTQYF

D: TRBD1
J: TRBJ1-2
size: few
V: TRBV20-1
DNA: TGCAGTGCCCGGGAAAGGGGGCACGGCTACACCTTC
CDR3: CSARERGHGYTF

D: -
J: TRBJ1-2
size: -
V: TRBV5-5
DNA: TGTGCCAGCAGCTTGGCGGGCCTCGAGGGTAACTATGGCTACACCTTC
CDR3: CASSLAGLEGNYGYTF

D: -
J: TRBJ1-2
size: -
V: TRBV10-3
DNA: TGTGCCATCACTGAGGGAGACCCGGACAACTATGGCTACACCTTC
CDR3: CAITEGDPDNYGYTF

D: -
J: TRBJ2-1
size: few
V: TRBV27
DNA: TGTGCCAGCAGCCCTCTTATCGTTCGTGAGCAGTTCTTC
CDR3: CASSPLIVREQFF

D: -
J: TRBJ2-7
size: few
V: TRBV6-1
DNA: TGTGCCAGCAGTGAAGCAGGGGGAGGGTACGAGCAGTACTTC
CDR3: CASSEAGGGYEQYF

D: TRBD2
J: TRBJ2-3
size: -
V: TRBV27
DNA: TGTGCCAGCAGTCCGGGGACTAGCGGGAGTTCAGATACGCAGTATTTT
CDR3: CASSPGTSGSSDTQYF

D: -
J: TRBJ2-3
size: -
V: TRBV11-2
DNA: TGTGCCAGCAGCTTAGATGGAAGAGGTACCATTGGATATACGCAGTATTTT
CDR3: CASSLDGRGTIGYTQYF

D: -
J: TRBJ2-5
size: few
V: TRBV7-8
DNA: TGTGCCAGCAGCTTAGATGGGTGGGGGAAAGAGACCCAGTACTTC
CDR3: CASSLDGWGKETQYF